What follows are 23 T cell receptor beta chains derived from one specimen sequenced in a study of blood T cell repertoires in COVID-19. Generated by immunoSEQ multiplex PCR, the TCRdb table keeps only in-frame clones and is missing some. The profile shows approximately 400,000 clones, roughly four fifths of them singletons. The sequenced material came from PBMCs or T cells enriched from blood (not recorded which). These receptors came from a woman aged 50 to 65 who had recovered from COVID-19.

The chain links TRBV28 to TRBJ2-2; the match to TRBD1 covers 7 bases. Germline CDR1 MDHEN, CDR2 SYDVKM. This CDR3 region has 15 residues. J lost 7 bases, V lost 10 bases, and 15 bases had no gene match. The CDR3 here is CATISRRTGVGELFF. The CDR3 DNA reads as TGTGCCACCATTTCCCGACGTACAGGGGTCGGGGAGCTGTTTTTT.

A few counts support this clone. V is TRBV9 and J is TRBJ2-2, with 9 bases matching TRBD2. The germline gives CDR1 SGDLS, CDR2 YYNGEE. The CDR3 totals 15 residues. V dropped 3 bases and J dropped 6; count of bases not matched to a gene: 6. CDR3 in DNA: TGTGCCAGCAGCGAGCGGACTAGCGCGTCCGGGGAGCTGTTTTTT. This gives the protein CASSERTSASGELFF.

The CDR3: CASSPWSWPLATNEKLFF. CDR3 coding DNA: TGCGCCAGCAGTCCATGGAGCTGGCCGCTCGCAACTAATGAAAAACTGTTTTTT. J is TRBJ1-4 and V is TRBV23-1; D uncertain. TRBV23-1 is an ORF; its function is uncertain. The CDR3 runs to 18 residues. Trimming took 4 bases from V and 0 from J, leaving 18 bases between them.

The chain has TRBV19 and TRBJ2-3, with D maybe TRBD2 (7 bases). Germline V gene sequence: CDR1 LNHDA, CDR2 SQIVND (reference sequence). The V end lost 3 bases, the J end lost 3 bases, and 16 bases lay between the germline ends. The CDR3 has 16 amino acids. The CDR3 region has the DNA TGTGCCAGTAGTATTAGTCGTGGGGGGGCAACAGATACGCAGTATTTT. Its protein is CASSISRGGATDTQYF. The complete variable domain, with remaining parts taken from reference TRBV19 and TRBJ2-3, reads DGGITQSPKYLFRKEGQNVTLSCEQNLNHDAMYWYRQDPGQGLRLIYYSQIVNDFQKGDIAEGYSVSREKKESFPLTVTSAQKNPTAFYLCASSISRGGATDTQYFGPGTRLTVL.

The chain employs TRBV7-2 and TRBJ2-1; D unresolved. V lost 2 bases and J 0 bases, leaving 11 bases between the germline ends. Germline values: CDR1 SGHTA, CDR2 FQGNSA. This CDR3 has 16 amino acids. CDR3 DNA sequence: TGTGCCAGCAGCTTACGTAAACCAGGCTCCTACAATGAGCAGTTCTTC. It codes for CASSLRKPGSYNEQFF.

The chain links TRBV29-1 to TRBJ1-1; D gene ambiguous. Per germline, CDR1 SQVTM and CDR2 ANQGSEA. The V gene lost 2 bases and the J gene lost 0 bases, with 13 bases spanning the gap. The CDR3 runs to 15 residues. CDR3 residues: CSVENRQAMNTEAFF. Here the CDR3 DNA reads TGCAGCGTTGAAAACCGACAAGCTATGAACACTGAAGCTTTCTTT.

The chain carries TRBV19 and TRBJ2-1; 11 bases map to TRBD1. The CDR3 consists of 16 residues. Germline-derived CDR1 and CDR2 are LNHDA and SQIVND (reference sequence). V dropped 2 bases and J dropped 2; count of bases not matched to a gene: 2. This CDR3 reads CASSIRDRGTYNEQFF. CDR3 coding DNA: TGTGCCAGTAGTATACGGGACAGGGGGACCTACAATGAGCAGTTCTTC. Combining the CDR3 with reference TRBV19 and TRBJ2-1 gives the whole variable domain DGGITQSPKYLFRKEGQNVTLSCEQNLNHDAMYWYRQDPGQGLRLIYYSQIVNDFQKGDIAEGYSVSREKKESFPLTVTSAQKNPTAFYLCASSIRDRGTYNEQFFGPGTRLTVL.

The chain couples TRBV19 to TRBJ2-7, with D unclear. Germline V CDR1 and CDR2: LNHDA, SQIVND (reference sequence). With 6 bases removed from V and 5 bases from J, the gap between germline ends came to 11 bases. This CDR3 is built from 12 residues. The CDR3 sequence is CASRTAQDEQYF. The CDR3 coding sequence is TGTGCCAGTAGGACGGCCCAGGACGAGCAGTACTTC.

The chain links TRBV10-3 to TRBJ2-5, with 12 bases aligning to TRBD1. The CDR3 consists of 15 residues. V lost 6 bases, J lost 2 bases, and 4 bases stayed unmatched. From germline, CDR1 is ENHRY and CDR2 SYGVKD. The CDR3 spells CAIRGQGAGQETQYF. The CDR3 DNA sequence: TGTGCCATCAGGGGACAGGGGGCCGGGCAAGAGACCCAGTACTTC.

CDR3 in amino acids: CASSHTAEGETQYF. DNA for the CDR3: TGTGCCAGCAGCCACACGGCGGAAGGAGAGACCCAGTACTTC. The chain recombines TRBV7-9 with TRBJ2-5; no definite D call. Trimming took 5 bases from V and 4 from J, leaving 14 bases between them. The CDR3 has 14 amino acids. Germline assignment: CDR1 SEHNR and CDR2 FQNEAQ (reference sequence).

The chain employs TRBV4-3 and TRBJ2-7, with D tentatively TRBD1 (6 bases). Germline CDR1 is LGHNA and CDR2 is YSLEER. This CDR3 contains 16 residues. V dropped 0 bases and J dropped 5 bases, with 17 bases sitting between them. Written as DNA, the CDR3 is TGCGCCAGCAGCCAAGAGAGTTCACAGGGAAGCCACGAGCAGTACTTC. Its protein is CASSQESSQGSHEQYF.

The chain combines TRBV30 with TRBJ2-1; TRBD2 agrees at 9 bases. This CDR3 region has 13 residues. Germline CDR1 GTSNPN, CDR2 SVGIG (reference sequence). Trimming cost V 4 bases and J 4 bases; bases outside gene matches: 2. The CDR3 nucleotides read TGTGCCTGGACTAGCGGGGTTTACAATGAGCAGTTCTTC. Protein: CAWTSGVYNEQFF.

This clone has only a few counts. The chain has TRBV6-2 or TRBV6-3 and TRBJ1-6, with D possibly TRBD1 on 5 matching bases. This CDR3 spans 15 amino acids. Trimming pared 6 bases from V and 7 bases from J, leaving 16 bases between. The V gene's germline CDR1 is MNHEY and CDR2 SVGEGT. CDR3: CASSRMTAENSPLHF. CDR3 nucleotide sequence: TGTGCCAGCAGCCGGATGACAGCTGAAAATTCACCCCTCCACTTT.

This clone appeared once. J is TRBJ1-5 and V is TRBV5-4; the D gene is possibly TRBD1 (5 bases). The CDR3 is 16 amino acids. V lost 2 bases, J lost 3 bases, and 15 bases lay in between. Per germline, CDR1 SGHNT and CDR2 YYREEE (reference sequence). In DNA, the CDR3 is TGTGCCAGCAGCTTTGATGGGGGAGGTAACAATCAGCCCCAGCATTTT. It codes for CASSFDGGGNNQPQHF.

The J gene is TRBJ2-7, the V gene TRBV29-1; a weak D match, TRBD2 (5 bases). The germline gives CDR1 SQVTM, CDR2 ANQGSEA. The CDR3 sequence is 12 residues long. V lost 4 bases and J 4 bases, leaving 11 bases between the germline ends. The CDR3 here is CSVVRDSYEQYF. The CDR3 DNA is TGCAGCGTTGTCCGGGATAGTTACGAGCAGTACTTC.

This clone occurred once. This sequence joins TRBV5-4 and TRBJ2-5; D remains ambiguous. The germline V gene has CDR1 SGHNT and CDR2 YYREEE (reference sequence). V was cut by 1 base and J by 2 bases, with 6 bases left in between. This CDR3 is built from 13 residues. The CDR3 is CASSLPSQETQYF. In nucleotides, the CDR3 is TGTGCCAGCAGCTTGCCGTCGCAAGAGACCCAGTACTTC.

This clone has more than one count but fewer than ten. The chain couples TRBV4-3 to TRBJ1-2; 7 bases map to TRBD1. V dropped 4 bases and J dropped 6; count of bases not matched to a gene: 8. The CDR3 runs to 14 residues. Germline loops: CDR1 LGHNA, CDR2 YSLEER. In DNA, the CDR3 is TGCGCCAGCAGCCCCCGACAGGGACTCAATGGCTACACCTTC. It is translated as CASSPRQGLNGYTF.

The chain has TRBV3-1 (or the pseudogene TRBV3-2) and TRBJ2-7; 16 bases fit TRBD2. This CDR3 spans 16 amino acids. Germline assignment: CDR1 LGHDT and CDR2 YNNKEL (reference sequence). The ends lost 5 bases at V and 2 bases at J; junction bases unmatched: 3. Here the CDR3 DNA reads TGTGCCAGCAGCTGGGGACTAGCGGGGGGGGCCTACGAGCAGTACTTC. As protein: CASSWGLAGGAYEQYF.

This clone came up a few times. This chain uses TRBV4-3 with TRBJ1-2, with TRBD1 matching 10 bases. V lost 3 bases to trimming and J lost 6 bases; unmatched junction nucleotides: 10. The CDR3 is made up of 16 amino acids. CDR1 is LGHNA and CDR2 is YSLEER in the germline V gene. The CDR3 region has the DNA TGCGCCAGCAGCCAGGACTTTACCGGGACAGGGGATGGCTACACCTTC. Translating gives CASSQDFTGTGDGYTF.

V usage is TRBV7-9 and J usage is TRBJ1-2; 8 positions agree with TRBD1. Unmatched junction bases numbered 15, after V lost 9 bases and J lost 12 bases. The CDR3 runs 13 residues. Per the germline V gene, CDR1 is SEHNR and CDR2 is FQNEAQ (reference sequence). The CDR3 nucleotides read TGTGCCAGTGGGCTGGGACAGGTGCGAGTGGACACCTTC. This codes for CASGLGQVRVDTF.

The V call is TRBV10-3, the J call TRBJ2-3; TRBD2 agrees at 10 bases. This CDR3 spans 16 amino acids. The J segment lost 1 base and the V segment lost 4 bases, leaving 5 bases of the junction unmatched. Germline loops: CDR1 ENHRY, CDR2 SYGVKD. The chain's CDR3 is CAISGSLAGGTDTQYF. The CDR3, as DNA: TGTGCCATCAGTGGTTCGCTAGCGGGGGGCACAGATACGCAGTATTTT.

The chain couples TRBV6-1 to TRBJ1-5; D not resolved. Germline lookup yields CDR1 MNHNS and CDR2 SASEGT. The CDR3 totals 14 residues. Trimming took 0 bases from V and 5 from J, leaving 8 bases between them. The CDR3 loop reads CASSEAGFYQPQHF. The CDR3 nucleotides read TGTGCCAGCAGTGAAGCCGGGTTCTATCAGCCCCAGCATTTT.

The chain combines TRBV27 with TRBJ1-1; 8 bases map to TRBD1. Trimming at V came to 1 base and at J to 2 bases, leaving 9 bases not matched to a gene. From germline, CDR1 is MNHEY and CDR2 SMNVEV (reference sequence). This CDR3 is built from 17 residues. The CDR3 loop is CASSLLVGTGRNTEAFF. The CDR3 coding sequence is TGTGCCAGCAGTTTATTAGTCGGGACAGGACGTAACACTGAAGCTTTCTTT.